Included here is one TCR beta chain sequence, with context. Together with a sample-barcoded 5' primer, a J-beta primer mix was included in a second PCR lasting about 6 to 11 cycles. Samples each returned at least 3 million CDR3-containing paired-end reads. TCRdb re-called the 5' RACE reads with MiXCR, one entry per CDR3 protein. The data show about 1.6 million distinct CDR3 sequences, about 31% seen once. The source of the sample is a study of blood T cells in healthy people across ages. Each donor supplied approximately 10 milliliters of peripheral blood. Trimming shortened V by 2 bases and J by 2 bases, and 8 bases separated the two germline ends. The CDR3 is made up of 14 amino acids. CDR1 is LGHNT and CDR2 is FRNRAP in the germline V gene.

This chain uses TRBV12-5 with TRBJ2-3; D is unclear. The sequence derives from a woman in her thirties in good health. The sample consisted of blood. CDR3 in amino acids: CASGLNGFTDTQYF. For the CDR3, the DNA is TGTGCTAGTGGTTTGAACGGTTTCACAGATACGCAGTATTTT.